This TCR beta chain appears in the sequencing data of a study of shared clonotypes between healthy human individuals. CDR1 is MNHNY and CDR2 is SVGAGI in the germline V gene (reference sequence). This CDR3 contains 13 residues. V lost 7 bases and J lost 1, with 10 bases in between. Clones were read by immunoSEQ multiplex PCR, and TCRdb kept only the in-frame ones, dropping some. The sample has some 2,400,000 clones; approximately 94% are singletons. The source is a man between 18 and 29 years old in good health. The gene calls are TRBV6-6 and TRBJ1-1, with D unresolved. The material sequenced was naive CD4+ T cells sorted from blood. As for subset: CD45RA+ positively selected. The CDR3 region is CASNEEENTEAFF. CDR3 DNA sequence: TGTGCCAGCAACGAGGAGGAGAACACTGAAGCTTTCTTT.